The text below deals with one T cell receptor (beta chain). In the same sample, other DNA sequences code for this CDR3. Trimming took 1 base from V and 5 from J, leaving 10 bases between them. The CDR3 is made up of 14 amino acids. Germline V gene lookup returns CDR1 SEHNR and CDR2 FQNEAQ (reference sequence). The isolated RNA, all of it, was reverse transcribed, so expressed TCRB transcripts were what got sequenced. The assay was immunoSEQ multiplex PCR, and TCRdb's table has in-frame clones only and misses some. The sample has nearly 250,000 clones, 13% to 15% seen once. The entry originates in a study of beta chain features in type 1 diabetes.

The clonotype comes from a woman in her forties in good health. The specimen sequenced was naive CD4+ T cells from blood. The J gene is TRBJ2-3, the V gene TRBV7-9, with TRBD1 as a possible D gene (6 bases). CDR3: CASSLGQGLDTQYF. In nucleotides, the CDR3 is TGTGCCAGCAGCTTAGGTCAGGGGCTAGATACGCAGTATTTT.